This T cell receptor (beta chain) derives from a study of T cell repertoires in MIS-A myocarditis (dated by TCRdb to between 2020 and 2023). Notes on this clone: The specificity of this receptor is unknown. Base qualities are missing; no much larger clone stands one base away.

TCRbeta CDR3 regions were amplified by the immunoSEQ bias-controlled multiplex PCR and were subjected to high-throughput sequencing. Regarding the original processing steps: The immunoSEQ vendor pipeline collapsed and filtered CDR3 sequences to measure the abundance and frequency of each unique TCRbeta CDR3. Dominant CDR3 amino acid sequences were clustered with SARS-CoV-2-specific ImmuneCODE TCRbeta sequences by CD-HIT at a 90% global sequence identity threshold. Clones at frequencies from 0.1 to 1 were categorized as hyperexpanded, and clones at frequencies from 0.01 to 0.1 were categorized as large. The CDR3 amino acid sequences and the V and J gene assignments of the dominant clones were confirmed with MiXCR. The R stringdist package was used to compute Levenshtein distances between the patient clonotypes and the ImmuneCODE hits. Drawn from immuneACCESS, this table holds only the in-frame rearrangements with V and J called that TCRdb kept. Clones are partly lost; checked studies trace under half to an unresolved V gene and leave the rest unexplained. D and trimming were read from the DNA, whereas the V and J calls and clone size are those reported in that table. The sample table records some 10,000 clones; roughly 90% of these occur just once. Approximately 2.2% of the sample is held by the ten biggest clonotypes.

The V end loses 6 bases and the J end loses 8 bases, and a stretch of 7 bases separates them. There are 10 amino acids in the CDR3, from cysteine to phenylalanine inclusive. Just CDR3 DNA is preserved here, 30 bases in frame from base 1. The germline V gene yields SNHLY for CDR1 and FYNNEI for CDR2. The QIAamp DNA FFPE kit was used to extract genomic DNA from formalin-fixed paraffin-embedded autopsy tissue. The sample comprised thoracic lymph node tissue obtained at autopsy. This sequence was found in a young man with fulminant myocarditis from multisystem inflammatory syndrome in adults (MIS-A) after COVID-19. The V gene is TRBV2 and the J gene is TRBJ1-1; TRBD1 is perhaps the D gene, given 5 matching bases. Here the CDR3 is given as CASRGGEAFF. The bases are TGTGCCAGCAGGGGGGGGGAAGCTTTCTTT.